One sample yielded the 27 T cell receptor beta chains listed below, sequenced in a study of cytomegalovirus exposure and HLA in healthy donors (dated 2017 in TCRdb). Library preparation was by the immunoSEQ multiplex PCR assay. TCRdb stores this immuneACCESS table with in-frame sequences only. Part of the clones is absent; in the studies checked, under half of the shortfall reflects unresolved V genes, and no reason is known for the rest. A total of about 250,000 clones appear in this sample, 87% of them only once. 2.5% to 3% of the sample is held by the ten biggest clonotypes. Sequencing was done on a sample of PBMCs. The source is a young man in good health and CMV-seronegative.

For the CDR3, the DNA is TGTGCCAGCTCACCCCCCTCCCGGGGGGAGACCCAGTACTTC. Its protein is CASSPPSRGETQYF. This chain joins TRBV18 and TRBJ2-5, with D perhaps TRBD2 (6 bases). The CDR3 extends over 14 amino acids. Germline V gene data show CDR1 as KGHSH and CDR2 as LQKENI. The V gene lost 3 bases and the J gene lost 5 bases, with 13 bases spanning the gap.

V and J are TRBV27 and TRBJ1-2; D call uncertain. The CDR3 totals 13 residues. V lost 5 bases, J lost 0 bases, and 7 bases lay in between. Looked up from germline, CDR1 is MNHEY and CDR2 is SMNVEV (reference sequence). Here the CDR3 DNA reads TGTGCCAGCAGTCTGTCTCCTAACTATGGCTACACCTTC. Its protein is CASSLSPNYGYTF.

The chain carries TRBV4-3 and TRBJ2-6; TRBD1 might be the D (7 bases). This CDR3 is 19 amino acids long. From germline, CDR1 is LGHNA and CDR2 YSLEER. Trimming removed 1 base at V and 0 bases at J, with 16 bases between. The CDR3 spells CASSQVRWQGGSGANVLTF. In nucleotides, the CDR3 is TGCGCCAGCAGCCAAGTTCGGTGGCAGGGGGGCTCTGGGGCCAACGTCCTGACTTTC.

The chain uses TRBV7-2 and TRBJ2-1; TRBD2 agrees at 10 bases. The CDR3 sequence is 16 residues long. CDR1 SGHTA and CDR2 FQGNSA come from the germline V gene. Losses at the gene ends were 5 bases for V and 3 bases for J; bases not matched to a gene: 7. The CDR3 bases are TGTGCCAGCAGCCCCGGACTAGCGGAACTCTACAATGAGCAGTTCTTC. Protein: CASSPGLAELYNEQFF. Full variable domain (missing parts from reference TRBV7-2 and TRBJ2-1): GAGVSQSPSNKVTEKGKDVELRCDPISGHTALYWYRQSLGQGLEFLIYFQGNSAPDKSGLPSDRFSAERTGGSVSTLTIQRTQQEDSAVYLCASSPGLAELYNEQFFGPGTRLTVL.

This chain joins TRBV12-5 and TRBJ2-3; a weak D match, TRBD1 (5 bases). From germline, CDR1 is LGHNT and CDR2 FRNRAP. Trimming pared 1 base from V and 2 bases from J, leaving 7 bases between. CDR3 length equals 14 residues. The CDR3 DNA sequence: TGTGCTAGTGGTTTGGGACAGCCCACAGATACGCAGTATTTT. Protein: CASGLGQPTDTQYF. The full variable domain, completed using reference TRBV12-5 and TRBJ2-3, is DARVTQTPRHKVTEMGQEVTMRCQPILGHNTVFWYRQTMMQGLELLAYFRNRAPLDDSGMPKDRFSAEMPDATLATLKIQPSEPRDSAVYFCASGLGQPTDTQYFGPGTRLTVL.

The J gene is TRBJ1-4, the V gene TRBV28; possible D gene TRBD1, 6 bases. V lost 2 bases and J 10 bases, leaving 14 bases between the germline ends. The CDR3 covers 14 residues. The germline V gene has CDR1 MDHEN and CDR2 SYDVKM. The CDR3, as DNA: TGTGCCAGCAGTTTAAATGCGGACAGACTAAAACTGTTTTTT. It encodes CASSLNADRLKLFF.

This clone is a singleton in its sample. The rearrangement uses TRBV4-3 and TRBJ1-3, with D perhaps matching TRBD1 (5 bases). The CDR3 has 16 amino acids. From germline, CDR1 is LGHNA and CDR2 YSLEER. V lost 0 bases, J lost 0 bases, and 9 bases lay in between. The CDR3 region is CASSQDAGTSGNTIYF. Here the CDR3 DNA reads TGCGCCAGCAGCCAAGATGCGGGGACCTCTGGAAACACCATATATTTT.

The rearrangement joins TRBV7-3 to TRBJ1-6; 7 nucleotides line up with TRBD1. The germline V gene encodes CDR1 SGHTA and CDR2 FQGTGA. Unmatched junction bases numbered 4, after V lost 1 base and J lost 10 bases. The CDR3 is 14 residues long. CDR3 bases: TGTGCCAGCAGCTTAAGACAGGGTGGGTCACCCCTCCACTTT. This sequence encodes CASSLRQGGSPLHF.

This chain links TRBV7-8 with TRBJ2-7; the D gene is possibly TRBD1 (6 bases). The V gene lost 5 bases and the J gene lost 4 bases, with 15 bases spanning the gap. The CDR3 is 14 amino acids. CDR1 is SGHVS, CDR2 FQNEAQ, per germline. The CDR3 region is CASSPGEAWYEQYF. The DNA of the CDR3 is TGTGCCAGCAGCCCAGGGGAAGCTTGGTACGAGCAGTACTTC.

V gene TRBV7-2 combines with J gene TRBJ1-4, with a weak D call TRBD1 (5 bases). There are 13 residues in the CDR3. Germline assignment: CDR1 SGHTA and CDR2 FQGNSA. V was shortened by 5 bases and J by 6 bases, with 10 bases between the two germline ends. CDR3 loop: CASSMGPDEKLFF. CDR3 in DNA: TGTGCCAGCAGCATGGGGCCCGATGAAAAACTGTTTTTT.

This clone appeared once. Here the CDR3 reads CASSPGLTGFHTGELFF. The CDR3 DNA reads as TGTGCCAGCAGCCCAGGCCTAACAGGGTTTCACACCGGGGAGCTGTTTTTT. The chain carries TRBV27 and TRBJ2-2; perhaps TRBD1 as D (6 bases). Germline CDR1 MNHEY, CDR2 SMNVEV (reference sequence). V was shortened by 6 bases and J by 3 bases, with 20 bases between the two germline ends. The CDR3 spans 17 residues.

This chain connects TRBV9 to TRBJ2-5; 8 nucleotides match TRBD2. The ends lost 4 bases at V and 5 bases at J; junction bases unmatched: 16. The CDR3 is 17 amino acids. Germline V gives CDR1 SGDLS, CDR2 YYNGEE. For the CDR3, the DNA is TGTGCCAGCAGCCCCGTTAGTAGCGGGATAAACGGGGAGACCCAGTACTTC. The encoded protein is CASSPVSSGINGETQYF.

Comment on this clone: The limits of the CDR3 on the DNA are not certain, so only TCRdb's listed CDR3 is given. The chain joins TRBV29-1 to TRBJ2-1; the D segment call TRBD1 is taken from the table without a DNA check. Germline V lookup: CDR1 SQVTM, CDR2 ANQGSEA. The CDR3 length is 12 residues, termini included. The CDR3 is CSVGVATGSRFF.

V and J are TRBV29-1 and TRBJ2-2, with D possibly matching TRBD1 (6 bases). The CDR3 has 14 amino acids. Trimming cost V 7 bases and J 1 base, with 13 bases left between them. Germline V lookup: CDR1 SQVTM, CDR2 ANQGSEA. Here the CDR3 reads CSANTDRNTGELFF. The CDR3 bases are TGCAGCGCCAATACGGACAGGAACACCGGGGAGCTGTTTTTT.

This rearrangement joins TRBV11-2 to TRBJ1-3; possible D gene TRBD1, 6 bases. The length of the CDR3 is 15 residues. Germline-derived CDR1 and CDR2 are SGHAT and FQNNGV. V lost 4 bases to trimming and J lost 7 bases, with 17 bases between them. The chain's CDR3 is CASSSRDIVGNTIYF. CDR3 DNA: TGTGCCAGCAGCTCGAGGGACATCGTAGGGAACACCATATATTTT. The variable domain in full, with the rest retrieved from reference TRBV11-2 and TRBJ1-3, is EAGVAQSPRYKIIEKRQSVAFWCNPISGHATLYWYQQILGQGPKLLIQFQNNGVVDDSQLPKDRFSAERLKGVDSTLKIQPAKLEDSAVYLCASSSRDIVGNTIYFGEGSWLTVV.

Here the CDR3 reads CASSYSRQGSSAGYTF. In DNA, the CDR3 is TGTGCCAGCAGTTACTCGAGACAGGGGAGTTCGGCTGGCTACACCTTC. The chain recombines TRBV6-6 with TRBJ1-2; 8 nucleotides match TRBD1. Germline CDR1 reads MNHNY; CDR2 reads SVGAGI (reference sequence). The V gene end was trimmed by 0 bases and the J gene end by 7 bases; junction bases not matched to a gene: 10. The CDR3 is made up of 16 amino acids.

The genes are TRBV12-5 and TRBJ2-1; 9 positions agree with TRBD2. CDR3 length: 16 amino acids. The germline CDR1 and CDR2 sequences are LGHNT and FRNRAP. Losses at the gene ends were 5 bases for V and 8 bases for J; bases not matched to a gene: 13. As DNA, the CDR3 is TGTGCTAGTGGTCCCTCAGTTGCGGGAGGGCCCCATGAGCAGTTCTTC. Translation gives CASGPSVAGGPHEQFF.

This rearrangement joins TRBV27 to TRBJ2-7; 13 nucleotides align to TRBD2. The CDR3 covers 14 residues. Trimming took 6 bases from V and 2 from J; bases not matched to a gene: 1. Looked up from germline, CDR1 is MNHEY and CDR2 is SMNVEV (reference sequence). CDR3 amino acids: CASSTSGRAYEQYF. The CDR3 nucleotides are TGTGCCAGCAGCACTAGCGGGAGGGCCTACGAGCAGTACTTC.

The chain is built from TRBV7-2 and TRBJ1-6; no definite D call. The CDR3 is made up of 14 amino acids. V was pared by 5 bases and J by 7 bases, with 12 bases between. Germline loops: CDR1 SGHTA, CDR2 FQGNSA. As DNA, the CDR3 is TGTGCCAGCAGCCCCCGATTTCAGAATTCACCCCTCCACTTT. This sequence encodes CASSPRFQNSPLHF. Full variable domain (outside the CDR3, taken from reference TRBV7-2 and TRBJ1-6): GAGVSQSPSNKVTEKGKDVELRCDPISGHTALYWYRQSLGQGLEFLIYFQGNSAPDKSGLPSDRFSAERTGGSVSTLTIQRTQQEDSAVYLCASSPRFQNSPLHFGNGTRLTVT.

This clone has just a few counts. The V gene is TRBV7-6, the J gene TRBJ1-6, with a possible D match to TRBD1 (6 bases). V lost 3 bases, J lost 9 bases, and 12 bases lay in between. From germline, CDR1 is SGHVS and CDR2 FNYEAQ. The CDR3 is 14 amino acids. The CDR3 loop reads CASSFGTSVSPLHF. In nucleotides, the CDR3 is TGTGCCAGCAGCTTTGGGACATCGGTTTCACCCCTCCACTTT.

This chain links TRBV19 with TRBJ2-2, with TRBD1 identical over 9 bases. Trimming removed 3 bases from V and 4 bases from J; junction bases left unmatched: 12. CDR3 length: 18 residues. The germline gives CDR1 LNHDA, CDR2 SQIVND (reference sequence). The CDR3 loop is CASSILGWDRAATGELFF. In DNA, the CDR3 is TGTGCCAGTAGTATCCTTGGGTGGGACAGGGCAGCCACCGGGGAGCTGTTTTTT.

The V gene is TRBV2, the J gene TRBJ2-1; a weak D match, TRBD2 (5 bases). The V end was cut by 4 bases, the J end by 8 bases, with 9 bases between. Germline lookup yields CDR1 SNHLY and CDR2 FYNNEI. This CDR3 spans 12 amino acids. CDR3 loop: CASSARGYEQFF. CDR3 DNA sequence: TGTGCCAGCAGTGCCCGGGGTTATGAGCAGTTCTTC.

The rearrangement joins TRBV7-2 to TRBJ1-5; unclear D gene. The V and J ends lost 1 base and 0 bases respectively, with 7 bases between them. Germline V lookup: CDR1 SGHTA, CDR2 FQGNSA. The CDR3 consists of 15 residues. CDR3 loop: CASSLGQFSNQPQHF. The CDR3 coding sequence is TGTGCCAGCAGCTTAGGGCAGTTTAGCAATCAGCCCCAGCATTTT.

The CDR3 coding sequence is TGTGCCAGCAGCTTAGACCCGGGGTCCTACGAGCAGTACTTC. It translates to CASSLDPGSYEQYF. The V gene is TRBV7-6, the J gene TRBJ2-7; D possibly corresponds to TRBD2 (5 bases). V was shortened by 1 base and J by 1 base, with 8 bases between the two germline ends. Germline V gene sequence: CDR1 SGHVS, CDR2 FNYEAQ. This CDR3 is 14 amino acids long.

The chain recombines TRBV28 with TRBJ1-6; 9 bases are a match to TRBD1. Germline CDR1 reads MDHEN; CDR2 reads SYDVKM. V trimming: 2 bases; J trimming: 4 bases; junction bases outside the gene matches: 3. The CDR3 is 16 residues long. CDR3 amino acids: CASSLPDRGYNSPLHF. CDR3 DNA: TGTGCCAGCAGTTTACCGGACAGGGGTTATAATTCACCCCTCCACTTT.

The chain uses TRBV18 and TRBJ2-7; D gene uncertain. V was trimmed by 8 bases and J by 5 bases, leaving 10 bases between them. CDR3 length: 11 amino acids. CDR1 and CDR2 (germline): KGHSH, LQKENI. Here the CDR3 reads CASRTTDEQYF. CDR3 DNA sequence: TGTGCCAGCAGAACAACAGACGAGCAGTACTTC.

The genes are TRBV27 and TRBJ2-1, with D maybe TRBD2 (5 bases). Germline V gene sequence: CDR1 MNHEY, CDR2 SMNVEV (reference sequence). Trimming pared 6 bases from V and 7 bases from J, leaving 16 bases between. The CDR3 is 14 amino acids. This CDR3 is CASSPGPRGNEQFF. The DNA for the CDR3 is TGTGCCAGCAGCCCGGGCCCCCGAGGGAATGAGCAGTTCTTC.